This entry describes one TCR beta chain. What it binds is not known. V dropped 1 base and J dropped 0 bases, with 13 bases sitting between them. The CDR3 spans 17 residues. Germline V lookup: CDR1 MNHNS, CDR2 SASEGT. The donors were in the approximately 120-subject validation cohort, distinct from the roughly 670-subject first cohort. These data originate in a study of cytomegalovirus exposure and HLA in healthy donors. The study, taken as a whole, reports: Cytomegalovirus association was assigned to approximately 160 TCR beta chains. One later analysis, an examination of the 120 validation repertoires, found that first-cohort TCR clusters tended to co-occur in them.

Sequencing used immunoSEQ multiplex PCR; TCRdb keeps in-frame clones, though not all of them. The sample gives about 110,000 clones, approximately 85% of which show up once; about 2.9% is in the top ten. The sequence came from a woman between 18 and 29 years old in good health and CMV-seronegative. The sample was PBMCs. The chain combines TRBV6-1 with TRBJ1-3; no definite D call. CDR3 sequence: CASSEGALGNSGNTIYF. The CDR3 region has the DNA TGTGCCAGCAGTGAAGGGGCACTAGGTAACTCTGGAAACACCATATATTTT.